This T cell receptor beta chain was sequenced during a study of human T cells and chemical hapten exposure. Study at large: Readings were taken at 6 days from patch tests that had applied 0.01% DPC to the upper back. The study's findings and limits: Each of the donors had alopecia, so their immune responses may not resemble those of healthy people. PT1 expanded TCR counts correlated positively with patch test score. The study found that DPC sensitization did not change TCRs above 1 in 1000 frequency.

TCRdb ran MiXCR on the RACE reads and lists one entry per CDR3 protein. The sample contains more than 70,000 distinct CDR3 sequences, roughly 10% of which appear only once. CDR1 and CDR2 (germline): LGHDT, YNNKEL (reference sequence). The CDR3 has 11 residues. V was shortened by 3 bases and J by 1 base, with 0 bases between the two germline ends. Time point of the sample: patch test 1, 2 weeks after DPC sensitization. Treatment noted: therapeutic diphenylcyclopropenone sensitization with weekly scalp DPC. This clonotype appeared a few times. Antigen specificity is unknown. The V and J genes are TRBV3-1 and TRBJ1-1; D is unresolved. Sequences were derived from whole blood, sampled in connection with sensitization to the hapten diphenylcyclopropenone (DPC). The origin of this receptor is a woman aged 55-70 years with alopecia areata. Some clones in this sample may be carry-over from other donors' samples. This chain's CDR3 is CASSQNTEAFF. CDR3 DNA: TGTGCCAGCAGCCAGAACACTGAAGCTTTCTTT.